This entry lists 27 T cell receptor beta chains sequenced from one sample in a study of T cell responses to AZD1222 COVID-19 vaccine. The table came from immunoSEQ multiplex PCR; TCRdb's copy has only in-frame clones and leaves some out. The sample includes about 130,000 clones, around 83% of them seen just once. The sequences come from peripheral blood, collected on day 0 of AZD1222 vaccination. All receptors derive from an adult in good health.

The V call is TRBV19, the J call TRBJ1-1, with a weak D call TRBD1 (6 bases). The germline V gene encodes CDR1 LNHDA and CDR2 SQIVND (reference sequence). The CDR3 length is 14 residues. V dropped 6 bases and J dropped 1 base, with 12 bases sitting between them. CDR3 nucleotide sequence: TGTGCCAGTAGCTCTTGGACAGAGAACACTGAAGCTTTCTTT. As protein: CASSSWTENTEAFF.

A word on this clone: The sample has other DNA sequences that encode this CDR3 too. This chain uses TRBV18 with TRBJ1-3; D possibly corresponds to TRBD1 (6 bases). The CDR3 totals 16 residues. Deletions cut 1 base from V and 0 bases from J, with 10 bases between. The germline V gene has CDR1 KGHSH and CDR2 LQKENI. This CDR3 reads CASSPQDSSSGNTIYF. DNA for the CDR3: TGTGCCAGCTCACCACAGGACAGCAGCTCTGGAAACACCATATATTTT.

The chain links TRBV19 to TRBJ1-3; tentatively, D is TRBD1 (5 bases). Germline CDR1 reads LNHDA; CDR2 reads SQIVND (reference sequence). The CDR3 loop spans 15 amino acids. V lost 5 bases and J 7 bases, leaving 18 bases between the germline ends. This CDR3 reads CASSDPGIRQNTIYF. The DNA for the CDR3 is TGTGCCAGTAGTGACCCAGGGATTCGCCAGAACACCATATATTTT. The whole variable domain, filled in from reference TRBV19 and TRBJ1-3, reads DGGITQSPKYLFRKEGQNVTLSCEQNLNHDAMYWYRQDPGQGLRLIYYSQIVNDFQKGDIAEGYSVSREKKESFPLTVTSAQKNPTAFYLCASSDPGIRQNTIYFGEGSWLTVV.

The V gene is TRBV29-1, the J gene TRBJ2-7; D is perhaps TRBD2 (5 bases). V was trimmed by 0 bases and J by 6 bases, leaving 12 bases between them. CDR3 size: 13 residues. The germline CDR1 and CDR2 sequences are SQVTM and ANQGSEA. In DNA, the CDR3 is TGCAGCGTTGAAGAGGATCGGGGAACCGAGCAGTACTTC. Protein product: CSVEEDRGTEQYF.

V and J are TRBV7-2 and TRBJ1-5, with D perhaps TRBD1 (6 bases). The CDR3 consists of 15 residues. Germline assignment: CDR1 SGHTA and CDR2 FQGNSA. V shed 4 bases and J shed 4 bases, with 14 bases lying between them. The CDR3 region is CASSYRQAGNQPQHF. CDR3 sequence (DNA): TGTGCCAGCAGCTACCGACAGGCAGGGAATCAGCCCCAGCATTTT.

The chain combines TRBV7-9 with TRBJ1-6, with D perhaps matching TRBD1 (6 bases). Germline V gene data show CDR1 as SEHNR and CDR2 as FQNEAQ (reference sequence). CDR3 length: 14 residues. With 5 bases removed from V and 5 bases from J, the gap between germline ends came to 10 bases. The chain's CDR3 is CASSHDRNNSPLHF. The CDR3 DNA follows: TGTGCCAGCAGCCACGACAGGAATAATTCACCCCTCCACTTT.

The V gene is TRBV29-1, the J gene TRBJ2-5; 11 nucleotides line up with TRBD1. This CDR3 region has 13 residues. V was clipped by 3 bases and J by 5 bases; unmatched bases: 2. Per germline, CDR1 SQVTM and CDR2 ANQGSEA. The CDR3 sequence is CSVDGTGGETQYF. In DNA, the CDR3 is TGCAGCGTTGACGGGACAGGGGGGGAGACCCAGTACTTC.

This sequence joins TRBV30 and TRBJ1-2; no firm D call. The CDR3 loop spans 12 amino acids. Germline V CDR1 and CDR2: GTSNPN, SVGIG (reference sequence). V was shortened by 2 bases and J by 5 bases, with 9 bases between the two germline ends. This CDR3 reads CAWSNDRYGYTF. In nucleotides, the CDR3 is TGTGCCTGGAGTAACGACCGGTATGGCTACACCTTC. Full variable domain (remainder filled in from reference TRBV30 and TRBJ1-2): SQTIHQWPATLVQPVGSPLSLECTVEGTSNPNLYWYRQAAGRGLQLLFYSVGIGQISSEVPQNLSASRPQDRQFILSSKKLLLSDSGFYLCAWSNDRYGYTFGSGTRLTVV.

The rearrangement uses TRBV18 and TRBJ1-4, with unresolved D. The ends were cut back, 3 bases at V and 7 bases at J, with 15 bases in the middle. This CDR3 has 15 residues. Germline assignment: CDR1 KGHSH and CDR2 LQKENI. The CDR3 sequence is CASSPPTGRGEKLFF. The CDR3 region has the DNA TGTGCCAGCTCACCGCCGACCGGGAGAGGTGAAAAACTGTTTTTT. The full variable domain, completed using reference TRBV18 and TRBJ1-4, is NAGVMQNPRHLVRRRGQEARLRCSPMKGHSHVYWYRQLPEEGLKFMVYLQKENIIDESGMPKERFSAEFPKEGPSILRIQQVVRGDSAAYFCASSPPTGRGEKLFFGSGTQLSVL.

The V call is TRBV9, the J call TRBJ2-2; TRBD2 matches at 9 bases. Germline CDR1 is SGDLS and CDR2 is YYNGEE. The CDR3 has 18 amino acids. With V trimmed by 4 bases and J by 3 bases, 13 bases remained unmatched. The CDR3 loop is CASSPRPLAGTYTGELFF. In nucleotides, the CDR3 is TGTGCCAGCAGCCCACGCCCCCTAGCGGGAACGTACACCGGGGAGCTGTTTTTT.

J is TRBJ2-2 and V is TRBV6-5; TRBD2 agrees at 8 bases. V lost 6 bases and J lost 7; bases outside the gene matches: 10. This CDR3 is 15 amino acids long. From germline, CDR1 is MNHEY and CDR2 SVGAGI. CDR3 sequence reads: CASSPGGGWDGELFF. CDR3 sequence (DNA): TGTGCCAGCAGCCCCGGGGGGGGATGGGACGGGGAGCTGTTTTTT.

This chain joins TRBV14 and TRBJ1-2; 9 nucleotides line up with TRBD1. Germline lookup yields CDR1 SGHDN and CDR2 FVKESK. This CDR3 has 18 residues. V trimming: 0 bases; J trimming: 3 bases; junction bases outside the gene matches: 11. The CDR3 loop is CASSQDQFGDRVHYGYTF. The CDR3 DNA follows: TGTGCCAGCAGCCAAGATCAGTTTGGGGACAGGGTTCACTATGGCTACACCTTC.

This clone occurred once. The genes are TRBV18 and TRBJ2-5, with a weak D call TRBD2 (5 bases). The germline CDR1 and CDR2 sequences are KGHSH and LQKENI. Trimming stripped 3 bases from V and 0 bases from J, with 8 bases between. The CDR3 runs 14 residues. The DNA of the CDR3 is TGTGCCAGCTCACCGGGAGCCGACCAAGAGACCCAGTACTTC. It yields the protein CASSPGADQETQYF.

The chain couples TRBV6-5 to TRBJ1-4; possible D gene TRBD1, 6 bases. CDR3 length: 14 residues. Germline V CDR1 and CDR2: MNHEY, SVGAGI. Trimming shortened V by 6 bases and J by 6 bases, and 14 bases separated the two germline ends. The CDR3 loop reads CASRSGVLHEKLFF. The CDR3 DNA reads TGTGCCAGCAGATCAGGGGTCCTCCATGAAAAACTGTTTTTT.

This clone was recorded only once. Additional DNA sequences in this sample encode the identical CDR3. In nucleotides, the CDR3 is TGTGCCAGCAGCCCCAACTCCTACGAGCAGTACTTC. Translated: CASSPNSYEQYF. The chain couples TRBV28 to TRBJ2-7; D is unresolved. Between the trimmed V and J ends, which lost 6 bases and 0 bases, there was a span of 6 bases. CDR1 and CDR2 (germline): MDHEN, SYDVKM. The CDR3 consists of 12 residues.

As to this clone: A read error may account for a junction end that differs from germline. The J gene is TRBJ1-2, the V gene TRBV5-1, with D possibly being TRBD1 (5 bases). The CDR3 contains 10 residues. The germline V gene encodes CDR1 SGHRS and CDR2 YFSETQ. CDR3 coding DNA: TGCGCCAGCAGCTTGGGGGGACTCGCCTTC. Translation: CASSLGGLAF.

With respect to this clone: Its ends do not fully match the called genes, so a read error is possible. The CDR3 DNA follows: TGTGCCAGCAGCTTAGACAGGAACGCTGAAGCTTTCTTT. Translation: CASSLDRNAEAFF. The chain carries TRBV7-2 and TRBJ1-1, with a possible D match to TRBD1 (5 bases). This CDR3 spans 13 amino acids. CDR1 is SGHTA and CDR2 is FQGNSA in the germline V gene.

The chain couples TRBV27 to TRBJ2-2, with 8 bases matching TRBD2. CDR3 length equals 16 residues. V lost 8 bases and J lost 3; bases outside the gene matches: 11. Germline CDR1 MNHEY, CDR2 SMNVEV (reference sequence). CDR3 nucleotide sequence: TGTGCCAGCCGAAAACAAGCGGGAGCGGACACCGGGGAGCTGTTTTTT. Residues: CASRKQAGADTGELFF.

V gene TRBV3-1 (or the pseudogene TRBV3-2) combines with J gene TRBJ1-2, with TRBD1 matching 7 bases. Germline V lookup: CDR1 LGHDT, CDR2 YNNKEL (reference sequence). This CDR3 is built from 14 residues. Trimming cost V 4 bases and J 0 bases; bases outside gene matches: 2. CDR3 bases: TGTGCCAGCAGCCTCGGGACAGCTAACTATGGCTACACCTTC. Translating it yields CASSLGTANYGYTF.

The CDR3 DNA sequence: TGTGCCAGCAGCTTGGTCTTAGCCGGAGGGGCCGAGCAGTACTTC. Its protein product is CASSLVLAGGAEQYF. The chain combines TRBV5-4 with TRBJ2-7; D perhaps matches TRBD2 (6 bases). Germline-derived CDR1 and CDR2 are SGHNT and YYREEE (reference sequence). CDR3 size: 15 residues. Trimming cost V 0 bases and J 6 bases, with 16 bases left between them. The full variable domain, completed using reference TRBV5-4 and TRBJ2-7, is ETGVTQSPTHLIKTRGQQVTLRCSSQSGHNTVSWYQQALGQGPQFIFQYYREEENGRGNFPPRFSGLQFPNYSSELNVNALELDDSALYLCASSLVLAGGAEQYFGPGTRLTVT.

This chain links TRBV11-2 with TRBJ2-3; 10 nucleotides align to TRBD2. V shed 6 bases, J shed 2 bases, and the junction held 8 bases outside the gene matches. Per germline, CDR1 SGHAT and CDR2 FQNNGV. The CDR3 runs 16 residues. As DNA, the CDR3 is TGTGCCAGCAGACGGGTAGCGGGGGGCAACACAGATACGCAGTATTTT. Translation gives CASRRVAGGNTDTQYF.

The V gene is TRBV28, the J gene TRBJ2-7; either TRBD1 or TRBD2 may supply D (6 bases each). The V gene's germline CDR1 is MDHEN and CDR2 SYDVKM. This CDR3 is 16 amino acids long. V was cut by 3 bases and J by 2 bases, with 17 bases left in between. This CDR3 reads CASSFGGRDDPYEQYF. Written as DNA, the CDR3 is TGTGCCAGCAGTTTTGGGGGGCGGGATGATCCCTACGAGCAGTACTTC.

The chain has TRBV18 and TRBJ2-1, with 8 positions matching TRBD1. Germline-derived CDR1 and CDR2 are KGHSH and LQKENI. J was trimmed by 1 base and V by 6 bases; bases with no gene match: 5. This CDR3 region has 15 residues. The CDR3 reads CASSPRTGSYNEQFF. CDR3 nucleotide sequence: TGTGCCAGCTCCCCAAGGACAGGGTCCTACAATGAGCAGTTCTTC. Looking up the rest from reference TRBV18 and TRBJ2-1 gives the full variable domain: NAGVMQNPRHLVRRRGQEARLRCSPMKGHSHVYWYRQLPEEGLKFMVYLQKENIIDESGMPKERFSAEFPKEGPSILRIQQVVRGDSAAYFCASSPRTGSYNEQFFGPGTRLTVL.

The DNA of the CDR3 is TGCGCCAGCAGCTTGGAGGGCAGGAATCAGCCCCAGCATTTT. Translation: CASSLEGRNQPQHF. The rearrangement uses TRBV5-1 and TRBJ1-5; D not resolved. The CDR3 runs to 14 residues. Deletions cut 0 bases from V and 4 bases from J, with 8 bases between. The germline CDR1 and CDR2 sequences are SGHRS and YFSETQ. The whole variable domain, remainder taken from reference TRBV5-1 and TRBJ1-5, is KAGVTQTPRYLIKTRGQQVTLSCSPISGHRSVSWYQQTPGQGLQFLFEYFSETQRNKGNFPGRFSGRQFSNSRSEMNVSTLELGDSALYLCASSLEGRNQPQHFGDGTRLSIL.

This rearrangement joins TRBV2 to TRBJ1-3; no clear D gene. V lost 4 bases to trimming and J lost 0 bases, with 7 bases between them. The CDR3 covers 14 residues. Germline CDR1 SNHLY, CDR2 FYNNEI. The CDR3 loop reads CASSGTFSGNTIYF. The CDR3 DNA sequence: TGTGCCAGCAGTGGGACTTTCTCTGGAAACACCATATATTTT.

V and J are TRBV9 and TRBJ1-1; D might be TRBD1 (6 bases). The germline CDR1 and CDR2 sequences are SGDLS and YYNGEE. This CDR3 region has 14 residues. Between the trimmed V and J ends, which lost 3 bases and 8 bases, there was a span of 17 bases. The CDR3 spells CASSEQPGQSEAFF. In nucleotides, the CDR3 is TGTGCCAGCAGCGAGCAACCCGGACAGTCAGAAGCTTTCTTT. The full variable domain, completed using reference TRBV9 and TRBJ1-1, is DSGVTQTPKHLITATGQRVTLRCSPRSGDLSVYWYQQSLDQGLQFLIQYYNGEERAKGNILERFSAQQFPDLHSELNLSSLELGDSALYFCASSEQPGQSEAFFGQGTRLTVV.

The V gene is TRBV29-1, the J gene TRBJ1-2, with D perhaps matching TRBD1 (5 bases). The CDR3 is 12 amino acids. Germline V CDR1 and CDR2: SQVTM, ANQGSEA. Trimming cost V 3 bases and J 5 bases, with 10 bases left between them. The CDR3 DNA reads as TGCAGCGTTGAGGGGGATTGGTATGGCTACACCTTC. Amino acid sequence: CSVEGDWYGYTF.